The 2 T cell receptor beta chains below come from one sample, sequenced in a study of T cell responses to AZD1222 COVID-19 vaccine. The method was immunoSEQ multiplex PCR; TCRdb's version includes in-frame clones alone and lacks a portion of them. In the table there are approximately 140,000 clones, 90% to 95% of which are singletons. Specimen: peripheral blood, collected on day 0 of AZD1222 vaccination. These receptor sequences come from an adult in good health.

The chain combines TRBV7-2 with TRBJ1-6; no firm D call. Germline-derived CDR1 and CDR2 are SGHTA and FQGNSA. The CDR3 has 15 residues. V was shortened by 1 base and J by 0 bases, with 4 bases between the two germline ends. In DNA form, the CDR3 reads TGTGCCAGCAGCTTAGACCGCTCCTATAATTCACCCCTCCACTTT. Translating it yields CASSLDRSYNSPLHF. Drawing the rest from reference TRBV7-2 and TRBJ1-6, the complete variable domain is GAGVSQSPSNKVTEKGKDVELRCDPISGHTALYWYRQSLGQGLEFLIYFQGNSAPDKSGLPSDRFSAERTGGSVSTLTIQRTQQEDSAVYLCASSLDRSYNSPLHFGNGTRLTVT.

V is TRBV10-3 and J is TRBJ2-5, with a weak D call TRBD2 (5 bases). The CDR3 length is 15 residues. Trimming shortened V by 7 bases and J by 4 bases, and 19 bases separated the two germline ends. Germline V gene sequence: CDR1 ENHRY, CDR2 SYGVKD. The CDR3 loop reads CAITPAGVRAETQYF. The CDR3 DNA reads as TGTGCCATCACCCCGGCGGGTGTTCGGGCAGAGACCCAGTACTTC.